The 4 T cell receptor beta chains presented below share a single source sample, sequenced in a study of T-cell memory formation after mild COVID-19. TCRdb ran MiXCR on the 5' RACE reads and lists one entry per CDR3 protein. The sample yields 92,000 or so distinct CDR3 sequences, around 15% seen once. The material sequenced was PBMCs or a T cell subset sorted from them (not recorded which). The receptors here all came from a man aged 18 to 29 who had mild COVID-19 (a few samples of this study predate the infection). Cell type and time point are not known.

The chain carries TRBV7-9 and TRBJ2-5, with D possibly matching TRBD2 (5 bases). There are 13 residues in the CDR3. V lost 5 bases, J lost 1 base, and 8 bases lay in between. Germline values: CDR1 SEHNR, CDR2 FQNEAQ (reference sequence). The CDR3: CASSPGIQETQYF. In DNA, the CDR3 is TGTGCCAGCAGCCCCGGGATCCAAGAGACCCAGTACTTC.

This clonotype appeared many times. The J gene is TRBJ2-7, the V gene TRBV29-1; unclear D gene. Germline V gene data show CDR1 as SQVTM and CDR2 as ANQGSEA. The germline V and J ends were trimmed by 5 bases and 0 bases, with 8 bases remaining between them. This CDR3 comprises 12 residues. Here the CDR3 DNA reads TGCAGCGTTCTGGGCAGCTCCTACGAGCAGTACTTC. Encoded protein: CSVLGSSYEQYF.

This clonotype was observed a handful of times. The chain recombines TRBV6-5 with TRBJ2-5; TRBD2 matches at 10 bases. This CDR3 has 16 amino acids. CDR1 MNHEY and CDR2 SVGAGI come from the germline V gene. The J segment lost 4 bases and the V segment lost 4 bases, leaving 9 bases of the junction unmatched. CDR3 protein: CASSFSGGLARETQYF. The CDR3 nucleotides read TGTGCCAGCAGTTTTAGCGGGGGGCTTGCTCGAGAGACCCAGTACTTC.

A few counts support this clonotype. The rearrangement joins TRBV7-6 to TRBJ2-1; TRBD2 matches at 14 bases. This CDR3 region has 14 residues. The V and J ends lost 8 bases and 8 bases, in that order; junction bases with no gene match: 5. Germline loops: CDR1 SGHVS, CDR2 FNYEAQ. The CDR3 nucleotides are TGTGCCAGCCAAGGGACTAGCGGGGGCGATGAGCAGTTCTTC. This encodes CASQGTSGGDEQFF.